This T cell receptor (beta chain) stems from a study of spatial heterogeneity in lung cancer. TCRdb passed the 5' RACE reads through MiXCR, listing each CDR3 protein once. The repertoire has about 7,900 distinct CDR3 sequences, 4% to 5% of them found once; the top ten carry more than 25%. V was trimmed by 0 bases and J by 9 bases, leaving 15 bases between them. Looked up from germline, CDR1 is DFQATT and CDR2 is SNEGSKA (reference sequence). This CDR3 region has 14 residues. Time point here: sample taken at primary tumor resection. Whole RNA obtained from tumor, nontumor lung or frozen PBMC underwent sequencing without sorting. Many counts were recorded for this clonotype. This beta chain appears as a stray read in a library generated for alpha chains; its size is not informative.

The chain uses TRBV20-1 and TRBJ2-1; D is perhaps TRBD1 (5 bases). The TCR comes from a male donor with early-stage non-small cell lung cancer. The source material was PBMCs, sampled at surgery. CDR3 sequence reads: CSARDLQGTGEQFF. The CDR3 region has the DNA TGCAGTGCTAGAGATCTGCAGGGAACGGGTGAGCAGTTCTTC.